The 10 T cell receptor beta chains below were found in one sample sequenced in a study of control samples from healthy donors and cancer patients (TCRdb year 2020). Libraries were built with the immunoSEQ multiplex PCR assay. This immuneACCESS table, as held by TCRdb, lists in-frame sequences with V and J called but not all clones. Of the missing ones, under half trace to an unresolved V gene in checked studies; the others have no known cause. The sample table lists 78,000 or so clones, roughly 84% of them with a count of one. The biggest ten clones account for 4% of the sample. Sequenced: blood. These receptors all come from a woman aged 45-65 years in good health.

This chain's CDR3 is CASGTGSNTGELFF. As DNA, the CDR3 is TGTGCCAGCGGAACAGGATCGAACACCGGGGAGCTGTTTTTT. This chain joins TRBV6-6 and TRBJ2-2, with D maybe TRBD1 (5 bases). Germline V lookup: CDR1 MNHNY, CDR2 SVGAGI (reference sequence). The CDR3 is 14 residues long. Trimming left V 8 bases short and J 0 bases short, with 10 bases between.

The chain employs TRBV12-3 or TRBV12-4 and TRBJ1-3, with D hard to call. The V end was cut by 8 bases, the J end by 6 bases, with 11 bases between. This CDR3 is 12 amino acids long. The CDR3 protein is CASGESENTIYF. CDR3 nucleotide sequence: TGTGCCAGCGGGGAGTCCGAAAACACCATATATTTT.

The CDR3 DNA reads TGTGCCAGCAGTTTAGCGACAGGGGTAAGCGAGACCCAGTACTTC. Translating gives CASSLATGVSETQYF. This sequence joins TRBV28 and TRBJ2-5; 8 positions match TRBD1. The V segment lost 2 bases and the J segment 5 bases; nucleotides outside the gene matches: 7. Germline V lookup: CDR1 MDHEN, CDR2 SYDVKM. This CDR3 comprises 15 residues.

The chain carries TRBV12-3 or TRBV12-4 and TRBJ2-1; tentatively, D is TRBD2 (6 bases). V lost 6 bases, J lost 8 bases, and 14 bases lay in between. CDR3 size: 13 residues. The CDR3 here is CASSISSGDEQFF. DNA for the CDR3: TGTGCCAGCAGCATAAGTAGCGGCGATGAGCAGTTCTTC.

The rearrangement links TRBV5-6 to TRBJ2-2, with D possibly being TRBD1 (5 bases). The V end was cut by 4 bases, the J end by 6 bases, with 13 bases between. This CDR3 is built from 14 residues. Looked up from germline, CDR1 is SGHDT and CDR2 is YYEEEE. The CDR3 reads CASSRVGASGELFF. The CDR3 coding sequence is TGTGCCAGCAGCAGAGTTGGGGCGTCCGGGGAGCTGTTTTTT. The full variable domain, with the rest looked up from reference TRBV5-6 and TRBJ2-2, is DAGVTQSPTHLIKTRGQQVTLRCSPKSGHDTVSWYQQALGQGPQFIFQYYEEEERQRGNFPDRFSGHQFPNYSSELNVNALLLGDSALYLCASSRVGASGELFFGEGSRLTVL.

This clone appeared once. The chain carries TRBV27 and TRBJ2-5; perhaps D is TRBD1 or TRBD2 (5 bases each). The V end was cut by 5 bases, the J end by 1 base, with 11 bases between. Germline lookup yields CDR1 MNHEY and CDR2 SMNVEV (reference sequence). This CDR3 has 14 residues. CDR3 in DNA: TGTGCCAGCAGTCCCTCCGGGGCCCAAGAGACCCAGTACTTC. Its protein product is CASSPSGAQETQYF.

This chain links TRBV30 with TRBJ1-6; no reliable D call. Per germline, CDR1 GTSNPN and CDR2 SVGIG (reference sequence). This CDR3 contains 12 residues. The ends were cut back, 0 bases at V and 9 bases at J, with 6 bases in the middle. CDR3 region: CAWSVPLSPLHF. CDR3 coding DNA: TGTGCCTGGAGTGTACCCCTTTCACCCCTCCACTTT.

The genes are TRBV28 and TRBJ1-1; possible D gene TRBD1, 6 bases. The germline CDR1 and CDR2 sequences are MDHEN and SYDVKM. This CDR3 region has 13 residues. The V and J ends lost 5 bases and 4 bases respectively, with 11 bases between them. The CDR3 bases are TGTGCCAGCAGTACCCAGGGGACCACTGAAGCTTTCTTT. Amino acid sequence: CASSTQGTTEAFF.

This clone was picked up one time. This chain connects TRBV6-1 to TRBJ1-1; no clear D. The CDR3 has 12 amino acids. Germline CDR1 MNHNS, CDR2 SASEGT. V dropped 6 bases and J dropped 4 bases, with 9 bases sitting between them. CDR3 DNA sequence: TGTGCCAGCAGGAGGGAGGGCACTGAAGCTTTCTTT. Its translation is CASRREGTEAFF.

The rearrangement joins TRBV19 to TRBJ2-3; TRBD2 is a possible D gene (6 bases). Germline CDR1 reads LNHDA; CDR2 reads SQIVND (reference sequence). The CDR3 consists of 16 residues. The V end lost 5 bases, the J end lost 5 bases, and 20 bases lay between the germline ends. The CDR3 is CASSPAEGLPGDTQYF. The CDR3 DNA reads as TGTGCCAGTAGTCCAGCCGAGGGACTCCCTGGAGATACGCAGTATTTT. The variable domain in full, with the rest retrieved from reference TRBV19 and TRBJ2-3, is DGGITQSPKYLFRKEGQNVTLSCEQNLNHDAMYWYRQDPGQGLRLIYYSQIVNDFQKGDIAEGYSVSREKKESFPLTVTSAQKNPTAFYLCASSPAEGLPGDTQYFGPGTRLTVL.